This T cell receptor (beta chain) was sequenced for a study of T cell repertoires in cytomegalovirus infection. Study background: Based on public TCR beta signatures, there were indications of CMV infection and of a matching HLA type. Study findings and constraints: Carriers of CMV plus the relevant HLA were identified by cumulative public TCR beta family frequency. The ex vivo response was dominated by HLA-C-restricted CMV-specific TCR beta clonotypes.

This clonotype was observed many times. Its antigen remains unknown. V gave up 0 bases and J gave up 0 bases, with 11 bases separating them. The CDR3 covers 16 residues. Germline V gene sequence: CDR1 LGHNA, CDR2 YSLEER. TCRdb itself ran the reads through MiXCR, one entry per CDR3 protein. Of around 110,000 distinct CDR3 sequences listed, 10% were seen once; the top ten hold about 32%. The sequenced sample consisted of PBMCs, sequenced either directly or after in vitro stimulation (not recorded which). The chain links TRBV4-3 to TRBJ1-1; D unclear. The receptor's source is a human donor in good health (CMV status not recorded). Some clones in this sample may be carry-over from other donors' samples. The CDR3 reads CASSQEVVGMNTEAFF. Here the CDR3 DNA reads TGCGCCAGCAGCCAAGAGGTCGTAGGGATGAACACTGAAGCTTTCTTT.